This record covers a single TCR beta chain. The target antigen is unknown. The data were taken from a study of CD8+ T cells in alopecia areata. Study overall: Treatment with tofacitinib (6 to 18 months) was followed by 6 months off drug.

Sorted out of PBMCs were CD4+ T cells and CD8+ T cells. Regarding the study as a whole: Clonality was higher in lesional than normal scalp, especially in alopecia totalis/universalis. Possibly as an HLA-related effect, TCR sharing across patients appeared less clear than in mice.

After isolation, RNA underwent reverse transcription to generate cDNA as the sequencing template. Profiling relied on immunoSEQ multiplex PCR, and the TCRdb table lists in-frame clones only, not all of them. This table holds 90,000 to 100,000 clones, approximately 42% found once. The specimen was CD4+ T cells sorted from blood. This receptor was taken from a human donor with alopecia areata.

The CDR3 DNA is TGTGCCAGCAGCTTGCGGGGTCGGGACGCAGATACGCAGTATTTT. Translating it yields CASSLRGRDADTQYF. This rearrangement joins TRBV7-2 to TRBJ2-3; perhaps TRBD2 as D (6 bases). CDR1 is SGHTA, CDR2 FQGNSA, per germline. This CDR3 has 15 residues. V was cut by 3 bases and J by 4 bases, with 14 bases left in between.